The entry below describes one T cell receptor (beta chain). Its antigen is unidentified. The germline V gene encodes CDR1 LGHNA and CDR2 YSLEER. This CDR3 is built from 16 residues. Trimming cost V 0 bases and J 3 bases; bases outside gene matches: 5. Only in-frame clones appear in the TCRdb table, and some are missing; sequencing was by immunoSEQ multiplex PCR. The sample lists over 45,000 clones; 87% were seen once. The sample originates from a study of T cell responses to AZD1222 COVID-19 vaccine. Study details: Pooled in the analysis were second doses at about 4 or about 12 weeks. Study-wide points: Reports say nearly half of spike-specific TCRs go after unmutated variant regions. There were mostly white British donors and more females than males, and clonal diversity was possibly underestimated. Spike-specific TCR breadth and depth went up after people got two AZD1222 doses.

This receptor was identified in an adult in good health. This sequence joins TRBV4-3 and TRBJ1-5; 7 bases match TRBD1. The material sequenced was peripheral blood, taken on day 0 of AZD1222 vaccination. Here the CDR3 reads CASSQDRGTVNQPQHF. CDR3 DNA: TGCGCCAGCAGCCAAGACAGGGGGACAGTCAATCAGCCCCAGCATTTT.